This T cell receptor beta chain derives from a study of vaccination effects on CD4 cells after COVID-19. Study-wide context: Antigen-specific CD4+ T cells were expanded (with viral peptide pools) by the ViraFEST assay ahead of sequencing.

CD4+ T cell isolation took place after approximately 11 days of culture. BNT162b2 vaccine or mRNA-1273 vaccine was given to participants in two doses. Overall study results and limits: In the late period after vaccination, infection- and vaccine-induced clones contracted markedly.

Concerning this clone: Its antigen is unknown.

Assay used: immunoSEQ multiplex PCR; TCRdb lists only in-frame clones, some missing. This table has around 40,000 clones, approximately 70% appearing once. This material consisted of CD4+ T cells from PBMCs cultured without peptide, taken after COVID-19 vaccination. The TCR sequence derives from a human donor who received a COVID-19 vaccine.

The CDR3 nucleotides are TGTGCCAGCAGTTACTCGACAGGGACAGGAGAAAAACTGTTTTTT. As protein: CASSYSTGTGEKLFF. This chain links TRBV6-5 with TRBJ1-4; 8 bases are shared with TRBD1. The length of the CDR3 is 15 residues. J was trimmed by 8 bases and V by 0 bases; bases with no gene match: 5. From germline, CDR1 is MNHEY and CDR2 SVGAGI.